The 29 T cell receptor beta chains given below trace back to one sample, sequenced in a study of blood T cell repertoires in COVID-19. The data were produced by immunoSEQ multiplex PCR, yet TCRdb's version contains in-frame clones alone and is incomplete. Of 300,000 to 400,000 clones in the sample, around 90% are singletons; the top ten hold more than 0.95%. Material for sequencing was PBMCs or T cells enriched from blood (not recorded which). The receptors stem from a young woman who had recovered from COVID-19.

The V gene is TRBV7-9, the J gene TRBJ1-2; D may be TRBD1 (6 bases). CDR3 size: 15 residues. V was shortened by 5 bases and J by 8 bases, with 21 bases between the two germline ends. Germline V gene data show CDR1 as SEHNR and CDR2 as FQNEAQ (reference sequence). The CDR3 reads CASSPQGSETAGYTF. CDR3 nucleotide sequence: TGTGCCAGCAGCCCCCAGGGGTCCGAGACTGCCGGCTACACCTTC. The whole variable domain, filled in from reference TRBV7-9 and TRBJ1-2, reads DTGVSQNPRHKITKRGQNVTFRCDPISEHNRLYWYRQTLGQGPEFLTYFQNEAQLEKSRLLSDRFSAERPKGSFSTLEIQRTEQGDSAMYLCASSPQGSETAGYTFGSGTRLTVV.

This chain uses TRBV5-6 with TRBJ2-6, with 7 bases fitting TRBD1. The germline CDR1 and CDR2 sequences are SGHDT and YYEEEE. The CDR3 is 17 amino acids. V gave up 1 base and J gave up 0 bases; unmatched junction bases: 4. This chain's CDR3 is CASSLLTGSSGANVLTF. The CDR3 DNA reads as TGTGCCAGCAGCTTGTTGACAGGGAGCTCTGGGGCCAACGTCCTGACTTTC.

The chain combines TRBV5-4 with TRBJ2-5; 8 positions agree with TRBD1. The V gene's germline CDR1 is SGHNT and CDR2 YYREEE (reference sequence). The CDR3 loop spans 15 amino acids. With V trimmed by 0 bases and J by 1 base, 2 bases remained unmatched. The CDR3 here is CASSLAQGAQETQYF. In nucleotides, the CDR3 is TGTGCCAGCAGCTTGGCGCAGGGGGCCCAAGAGACCCAGTACTTC.

The CDR3 sequence is CASVGQGDHEQYF. The CDR3 region has the DNA TGTGCCAGTGTGGGACAGGGGGATCACGAGCAGTACTTC. The chain joins TRBV19 to TRBJ2-7; 11 bases map to TRBD1. This CDR3 contains 13 residues. The V gene end was trimmed by 8 bases and the J gene end by 5 bases; junction bases not matched to a gene: 5. The germline gives CDR1 LNHDA, CDR2 SQIVND (reference sequence).

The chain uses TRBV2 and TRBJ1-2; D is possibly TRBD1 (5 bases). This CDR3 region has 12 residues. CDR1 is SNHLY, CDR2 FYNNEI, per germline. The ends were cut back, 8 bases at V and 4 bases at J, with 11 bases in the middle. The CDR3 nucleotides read TGTGCCAGCGGGGGGGGAAGCTATGGCTACACCTTC. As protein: CASGGGSYGYTF.

The CDR3 is CASSSPPRTVNYGYTF. The CDR3 nucleotides are TGTGCCAGTAGTTCGCCACCCCGGACAGTTAACTATGGCTACACCTTC. The chain joins TRBV19 to TRBJ1-2; weak D call: TRBD1 (6 bases). This CDR3 spans 16 amino acids. The germline V gene encodes CDR1 LNHDA and CDR2 SQIVND (reference sequence). V was pared by 5 bases and J by 1 base, with 17 bases between. Drawing the rest from reference TRBV19 and TRBJ1-2, the complete variable domain is DGGITQSPKYLFRKEGQNVTLSCEQNLNHDAMYWYRQDPGQGLRLIYYSQIVNDFQKGDIAEGYSVSREKKESFPLTVTSAQKNPTAFYLCASSSPPRTVNYGYTFGSGTRLTVV.

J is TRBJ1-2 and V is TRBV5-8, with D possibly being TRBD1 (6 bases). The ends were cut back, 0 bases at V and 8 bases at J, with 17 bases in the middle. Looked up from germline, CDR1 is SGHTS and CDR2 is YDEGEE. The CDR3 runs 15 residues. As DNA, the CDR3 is TGTGCCAGCAGCTTGGTCGGCAGGGGAGGGTTCGGCTACACCTTC. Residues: CASSLVGRGGFGYTF.

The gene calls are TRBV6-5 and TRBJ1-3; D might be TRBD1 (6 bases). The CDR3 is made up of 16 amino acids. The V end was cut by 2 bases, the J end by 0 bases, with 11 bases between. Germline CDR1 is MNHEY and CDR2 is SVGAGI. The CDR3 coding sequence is TGTGCCAGCAGTTACAACAGGGCGAGCTCTGGAAACACCATATATTTT. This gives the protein CASSYNRASSGNTIYF.

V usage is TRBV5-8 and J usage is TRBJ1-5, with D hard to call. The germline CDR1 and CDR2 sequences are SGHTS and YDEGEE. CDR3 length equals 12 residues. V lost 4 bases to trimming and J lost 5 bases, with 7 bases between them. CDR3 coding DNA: TGTGCCAGCAGCCCCGTCGATCAGCCCCAGCATTTT. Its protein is CASSPVDQPQHF.

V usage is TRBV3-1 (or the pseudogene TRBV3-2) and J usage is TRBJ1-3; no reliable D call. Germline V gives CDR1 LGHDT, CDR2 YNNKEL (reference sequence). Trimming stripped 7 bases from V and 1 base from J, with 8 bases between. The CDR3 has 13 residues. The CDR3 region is CASKRSSGNTIYF. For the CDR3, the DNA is TGTGCCAGCAAACGGTCGTCTGGAAACACCATATATTTT.

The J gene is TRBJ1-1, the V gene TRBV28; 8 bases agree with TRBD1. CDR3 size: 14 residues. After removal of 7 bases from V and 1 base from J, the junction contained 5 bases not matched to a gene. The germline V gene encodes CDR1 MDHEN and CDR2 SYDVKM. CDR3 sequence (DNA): TGTGCCAGCATGACAGGGGATAGGAACACTGAAGCTTTCTTT. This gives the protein CASMTGDRNTEAFF.

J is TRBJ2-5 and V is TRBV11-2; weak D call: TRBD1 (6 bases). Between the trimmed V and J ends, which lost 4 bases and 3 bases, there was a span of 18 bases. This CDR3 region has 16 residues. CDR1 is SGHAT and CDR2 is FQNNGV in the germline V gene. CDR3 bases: TGTGCCAGCAGCTCAGCAGGGGTTGGGGGCAAAGAGACCCAGTACTTC. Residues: CASSSAGVGGKETQYF.

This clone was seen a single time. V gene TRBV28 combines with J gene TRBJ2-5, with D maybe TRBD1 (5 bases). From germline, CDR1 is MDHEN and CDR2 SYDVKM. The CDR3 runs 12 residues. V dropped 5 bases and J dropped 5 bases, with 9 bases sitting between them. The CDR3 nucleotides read TGTGCCAGCAGTCTCAACAGGGAGACCCAGTACTTC. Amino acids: CASSLNRETQYF.

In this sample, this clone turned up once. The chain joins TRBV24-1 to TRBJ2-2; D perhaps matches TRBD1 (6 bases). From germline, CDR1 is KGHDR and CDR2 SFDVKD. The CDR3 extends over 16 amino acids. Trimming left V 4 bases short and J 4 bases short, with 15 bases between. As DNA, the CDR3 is TGTGCCACCAGTGACTTTGAGGGGGTCGGCACCGGGGAGCTGTTTTTT. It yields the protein CATSDFEGVGTGELFF.

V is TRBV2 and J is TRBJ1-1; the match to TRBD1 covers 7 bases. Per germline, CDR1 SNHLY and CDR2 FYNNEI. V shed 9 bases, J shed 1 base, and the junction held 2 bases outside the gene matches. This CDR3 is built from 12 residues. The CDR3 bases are TGTGCCAGAGGGACAGAGAACACTGAAGCTTTCTTT. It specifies CARGTENTEAFF.

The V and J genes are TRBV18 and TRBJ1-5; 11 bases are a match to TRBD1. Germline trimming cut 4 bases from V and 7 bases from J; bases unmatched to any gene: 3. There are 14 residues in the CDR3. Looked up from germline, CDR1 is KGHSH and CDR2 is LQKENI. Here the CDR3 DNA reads TGTGCCAGCTCACTAGGACAGGGGGCGCAGCCCCAGCATTTT. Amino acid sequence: CASSLGQGAQPQHF.

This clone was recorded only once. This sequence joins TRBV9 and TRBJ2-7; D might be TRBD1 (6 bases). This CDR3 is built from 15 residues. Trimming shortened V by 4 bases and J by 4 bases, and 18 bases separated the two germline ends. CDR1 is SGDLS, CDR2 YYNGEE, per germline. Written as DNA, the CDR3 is TGTGCCAGCAGCCCCGGCCCGGGACAACAATACGAGCAGTACTTC. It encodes CASSPGPGQQYEQYF. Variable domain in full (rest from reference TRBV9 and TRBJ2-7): DSGVTQTPKHLITATGQRVTLRCSPRSGDLSVYWYQQSLDQGLQFLIQYYNGEERAKGNILERFSAQQFPDLHSELNLSSLELGDSALYFCASSPGPGQQYEQYFGPGTRLTVT.

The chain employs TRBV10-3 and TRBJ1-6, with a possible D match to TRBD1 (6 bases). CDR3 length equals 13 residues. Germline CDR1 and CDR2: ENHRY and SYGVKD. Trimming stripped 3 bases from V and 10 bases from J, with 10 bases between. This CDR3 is CAISDPTGSPLHF. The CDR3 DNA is TGTGCCATCAGTGACCCCACAGGGTCACCCCTCCACTTT.

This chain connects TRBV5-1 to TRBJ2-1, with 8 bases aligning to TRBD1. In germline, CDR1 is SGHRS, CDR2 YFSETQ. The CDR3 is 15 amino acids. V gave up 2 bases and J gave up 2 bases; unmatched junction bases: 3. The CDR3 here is CASSLQGETYNEQFF. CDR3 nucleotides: TGCGCCAGCAGCTTACAGGGGGAGACCTACAATGAGCAGTTCTTC.

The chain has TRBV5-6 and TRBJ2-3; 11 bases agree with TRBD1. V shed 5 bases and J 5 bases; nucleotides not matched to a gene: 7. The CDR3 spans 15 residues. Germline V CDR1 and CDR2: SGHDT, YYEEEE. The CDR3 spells CASSPGTGGLDTQYF. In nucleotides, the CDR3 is TGTGCCAGCAGTCCCGGGACAGGGGGTTTAGATACGCAGTATTTT.

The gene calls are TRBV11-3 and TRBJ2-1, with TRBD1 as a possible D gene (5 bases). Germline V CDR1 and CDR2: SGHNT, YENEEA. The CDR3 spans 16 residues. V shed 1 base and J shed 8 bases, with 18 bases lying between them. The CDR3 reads CASSLGVRVEGDEQFF. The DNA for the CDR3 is TGTGCCAGCAGCTTAGGGGTCAGGGTAGAAGGAGATGAGCAGTTCTTC.

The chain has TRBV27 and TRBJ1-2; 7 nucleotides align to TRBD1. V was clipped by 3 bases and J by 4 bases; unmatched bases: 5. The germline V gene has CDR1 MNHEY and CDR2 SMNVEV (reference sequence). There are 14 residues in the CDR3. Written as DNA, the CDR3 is TGTGCCAGCAGTTTCGCGGGACAGATCTATGGCTACACCTTC. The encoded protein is CASSFAGQIYGYTF.

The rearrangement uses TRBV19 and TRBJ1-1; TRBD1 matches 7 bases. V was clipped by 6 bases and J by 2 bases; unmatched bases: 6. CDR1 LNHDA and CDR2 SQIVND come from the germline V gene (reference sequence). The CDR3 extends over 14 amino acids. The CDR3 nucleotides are TGTGCCAGTAGATGGACAGGATCTAACACTGAAGCTTTCTTT. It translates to CASRWTGSNTEAFF.

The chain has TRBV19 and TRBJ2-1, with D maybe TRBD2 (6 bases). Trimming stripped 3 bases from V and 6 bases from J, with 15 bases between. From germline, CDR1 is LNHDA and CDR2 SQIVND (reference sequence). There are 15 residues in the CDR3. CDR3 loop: CASSMAPPGLNEQFF. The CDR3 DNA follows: TGTGCCAGTAGTATGGCTCCACCGGGACTCAATGAGCAGTTCTTC.

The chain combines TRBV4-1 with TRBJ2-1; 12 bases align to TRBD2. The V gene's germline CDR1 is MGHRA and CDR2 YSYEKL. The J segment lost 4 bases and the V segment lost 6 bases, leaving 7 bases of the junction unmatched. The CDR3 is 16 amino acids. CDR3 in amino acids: CASSRASGGVYNEQFF. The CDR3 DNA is TGCGCCAGCAGTCGGGCTAGCGGGGGGGTTTACAATGAGCAGTTCTTC.

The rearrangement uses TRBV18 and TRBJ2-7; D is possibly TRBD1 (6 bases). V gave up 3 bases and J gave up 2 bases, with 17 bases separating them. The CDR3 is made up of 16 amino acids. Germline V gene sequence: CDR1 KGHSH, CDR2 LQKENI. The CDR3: CASSPLSTTGTYEQYF. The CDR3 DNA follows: TGTGCCAGCTCACCCCTCTCAACGACAGGAACCTACGAGCAGTACTTC.

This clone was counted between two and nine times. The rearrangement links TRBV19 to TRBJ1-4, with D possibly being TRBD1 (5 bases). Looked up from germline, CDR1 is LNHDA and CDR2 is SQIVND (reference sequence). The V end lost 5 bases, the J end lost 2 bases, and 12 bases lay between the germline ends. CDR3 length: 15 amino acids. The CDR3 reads CASSRRGDTNEKLFF. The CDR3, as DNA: TGTGCCAGTAGTCGACGGGGGGACACTAATGAAAAACTGTTTTTT.

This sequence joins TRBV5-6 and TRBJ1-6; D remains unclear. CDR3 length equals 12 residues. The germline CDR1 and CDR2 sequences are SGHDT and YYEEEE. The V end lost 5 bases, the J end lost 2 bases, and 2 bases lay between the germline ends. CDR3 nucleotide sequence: TGTGCCAGCAGTACCTATAATTCACCCCTCCACTTT. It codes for CASSTYNSPLHF.

The DNA of the CDR3 is TGTGCCAGCAGCAAAGCTAGCGGACCAACCTACAATGAGCAGTTCTTC. Amino acids: CASSKASGPTYNEQFF. This chain uses TRBV6-2 or TRBV6-3 with TRBJ2-1, with 7 bases aligning to TRBD2. In germline, CDR1 is MNHEY, CDR2 SVGEGT. After removal of 6 bases from V and 2 bases from J, the junction contained 10 bases not matched to a gene. This CDR3 spans 16 amino acids.